These T cell receptor beta chains were read from a single sample in a study of CD8 T cells in Susac syndrome. TCRdb reanalysed the immunoSEQ multiplex PCR reads using MiXCR and keeps one entry per CDR3 protein. Among more than 95,000 distinct CDR3 sequences, roughly 93% were seen once, and the ten largest hold roughly 0.094%. The specimen sequenced was CD4+ T cells from PBMCs. These receptors all stem from a human donor with multiple sclerosis. The CDR3 runs from the conserved cysteine through the conserved F or W.

j_call v_call cdr3_aa
TRBJ2-3 TRBV5-1 CASSLLAGDSDTQYF
TRBJ1-1 TRBV18 CASSPLGPEGNTEAFF
TRBJ2-5 TRBV19 CASSTQGQGQATQYF
TRBJ2-1 TRBV11-3 CASSKLAGGQILFF
TRBJ1-6 TRBV7-9 CASSLGQGVDSPLHF
TRBJ1-1 TRBV28 CASSHTAVEAFF
TRBJ1-1 TRBV23-1 CASSQHGQGSNTEAFF
TRBJ1-5 TRBV6-1 CASSDPTQPQHF
TRBJ1-4 TRBV7-2 CASSPPGHEGGKLFF
TRBJ2-7 TRBV2 CASSEPVASVAYEQYF
TRBJ1-3 TRBV6-5 CASTKGQPGNTIYF
TRBJ1-1 TRBV11-3 CASSFSMNTEAFF
TRBJ2-5 TRBV18 CASSPRIEETQYF
TRBJ1-1 TRBV7-3 CASSLSSGNTEAFF
TRBJ1-2 TRBV6-5 CASSPERSYGYTF
TRBJ2-5 TRBV6-5 CASSALAGAGKTQYF
TRBJ1-2 TRBV25-1 CASSEGAGYTF
TRBJ2-7 TRBV6-5 CACKPGQGGDEQYF
TRBJ2-7 TRBV5-4 CASSIGTTGPSSYEQYF
TRBJ2-2 TRBV5-1 CASSPSSGHEGLFF
TRBJ2-5 TRBV3-1 CASSQVLGETQYF
TRBJ2-1 TRBV4-1 CASSRTSGGWDEQFF
TRBJ2-7 TRBV3-1 CASSQDGLGGEQYF
TRBJ1-5 TRBV30 CAWSVRQGGQPQHF
TRBJ1-1 TRBV3-1 CASSQGWGVGDF
TRBJ1-5 TRBV30 CAWSVPGGIGQPQHF
TRBJ2-7 TRBV4-3 CASSQVNGGAGEQYF
TRBJ2-5 TRBV20-1 CSAARDRGTGGQETQYF
TRBJ1-2 TRBV27 CASSDRDGANYGYTF
TRBJ1-5 TRBV30 CAWSSPGGPQHF
TRBJ2-1 TRBV19 CATLTLRRLFF
TRBJ2-7 TRBV4-1 CASSRDLQEGSPYEQYF
TRBJ2-2 TRBV9 CASSASTGTGELFF
TRBJ1-5 TRBV29-1 CGAGLTGQPQHF
TRBJ2-1 TRBV28 CASSPPGHSSNEQFF
TRBJ2-5 TRBV20-1 CSARNFVGEQETQYF
TRBJ2-4 TRBV30 CAWRGQGGNIQYF
TRBJ2-3 TRBV20-1 CSPKPPSTDTQYF
TRBJ1-5 TRBV6-5 CASSYTGASNQPQHF
TRBJ1-5 TRBV20-1 CSARVGGFSNQPQHF
TRBJ1-3 TRBV27 CASKGLTFPENTIYF
TRBJ2-7 TRBV6-4 CASGQRQGESSYEQYF
TRBJ2-5 TRBV19 CASSTARAAQETQYF
TRBJ2-1 TRBV13 CASRPSEQFF
TRBJ1-1 TRBV7-3 CASSPDAGLTEAFF
TRBJ1-2 TRBV12-3/TRBV12-4 CASSSRGGGYTF